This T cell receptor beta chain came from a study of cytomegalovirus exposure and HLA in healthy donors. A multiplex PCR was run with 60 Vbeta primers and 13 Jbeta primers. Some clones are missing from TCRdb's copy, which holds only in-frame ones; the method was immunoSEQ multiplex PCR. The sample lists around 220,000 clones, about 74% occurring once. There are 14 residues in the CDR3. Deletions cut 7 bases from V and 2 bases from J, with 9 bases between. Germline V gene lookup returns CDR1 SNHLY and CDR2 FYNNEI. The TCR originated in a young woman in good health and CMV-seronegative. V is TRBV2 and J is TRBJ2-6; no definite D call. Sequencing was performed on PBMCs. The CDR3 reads CASNPSPGANVLTF. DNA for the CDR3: TGTGCCAGCAATCCGTCCCCTGGGGCCAACGTCCTGACTTTC.